This T cell receptor beta chain was obtained from a study of CD8+ T cells in alopecia areata. The overall study: Treated patients were given 5 to 10 mg oral tofacitinib twice daily.

V was pared by 0 bases and J by 4 bases, with 15 bases between. This CDR3 has 16 residues. CDR1 MGHRA and CDR2 YSYEKL come from the germline V gene. The table lists this clone with a few counts. RNA extraction was followed by reverse transcription into cDNA, which acted as the sequencing template. Sequenced by immunoSEQ multiplex PCR; TCRdb stores in-frame clones only, minus some. Of around 65,000 clones in the sample, approximately 45% were seen once. The source of this sequence is a human donor with alopecia areata. The V gene is TRBV4-1, the J gene TRBJ2-5; weak D call: TRBD1 (8 bases). This sample comprised CD8+ T cells sorted from blood, obtained at week 0. The CDR3 DNA reads as TGCGCCAGCAGCCAAGATCGGACAGGGAGGGGAGAGACCCAGTACTTC. It translates to CASSQDRTGRGETQYF.